One and the same sample provided the 8 T cell receptor beta chains below, sequenced in a study of T cell responses to AZD1222 COVID-19 vaccine. TCRdb's table, derived via immunoSEQ multiplex PCR, lists solely in-frame clones and lacks some. The sample has about 110,000 clones, roughly 84% seen once. Sequenced material: peripheral blood, taken on day 0 of AZD1222 vaccination. The origin of the receptors is an adult in good health.

The V and J genes are TRBV27 and TRBJ2-1; D may be TRBD1 (5 bases). The ends were cut back, 5 bases at V and 2 bases at J, with 16 bases in the middle. Germline CDR1 and CDR2: MNHEY and SMNVEV (reference sequence). The CDR3 spans 16 residues. The CDR3, as DNA: TGTGCCAGCAGTAAAATTGGGGCCTCTACCTACAATGAGCAGTTCTTC. It specifies CASSKIGASTYNEQFF.

This clone has only a few counts. The chain recombines TRBV27 with TRBJ2-7; D is uncertain. Trimming took off 5 bases at V and 2 bases at J, with 13 bases between the two ends. The CDR3 consists of 14 residues. Germline assignment: CDR1 MNHEY and CDR2 SMNVEV (reference sequence). CDR3 region: CASSPTPGPYEQYF. The CDR3 DNA follows: TGTGCCAGCAGTCCAACCCCCGGACCCTACGAGCAGTACTTC.

This clone was seen more than once but under ten times. The chain links TRBV23-1 to TRBJ1-5; tentatively, D is TRBD1 (5 bases). TRBV23-1 is classed as an ORF, of uncertain function. This CDR3 contains 15 residues. Trimming took 0 bases from V and 9 from J, leaving 15 bases between them. This chain's CDR3 is CASSQSGWGNWPQHF. CDR3 nucleotides: TGCGCCAGCAGTCAATCGGGGTGGGGGAATTGGCCCCAGCATTTT.

This rearrangement joins TRBV27 to TRBJ2-7, with D possibly being TRBD1 (5 bases). From germline, CDR1 is MNHEY and CDR2 SMNVEV (reference sequence). V lost 8 bases to trimming and J lost 5 bases, with 16 bases between them. The CDR3 contains 13 residues. The chain's CDR3 is CASGDSLPHEQYF. In nucleotides, the CDR3 is TGTGCCAGCGGCGACAGTTTACCCCACGAGCAGTACTTC.

This sequence joins TRBV9 and TRBJ2-1; possibly TRBD2 for D (5 bases). V was shortened by 0 bases and J by 7 bases, with 17 bases between the two germline ends. This CDR3 comprises 16 residues. In germline, CDR1 is SGDLS, CDR2 YYNGEE. The CDR3 DNA reads TGTGCCAGCAGCGTAGTAGGCCGGGGAATGTTGAATGAGCAGTTCTTC. Translated, it gives CASSVVGRGMLNEQFF. Full variable domain (missing parts from reference TRBV9 and TRBJ2-1): DSGVTQTPKHLITATGQRVTLRCSPRSGDLSVYWYQQSLDQGLQFLIQYYNGEERAKGNILERFSAQQFPDLHSELNLSSLELGDSALYFCASSVVGRGMLNEQFFGPGTRLTVL.

The chain joins TRBV6-2 or TRBV6-3 to TRBJ2-7; 10 nucleotides agree with TRBD1. This CDR3 comprises 15 residues. The junction had 9 bases not matched to a gene; V was cut back by 5 bases and J by 5 bases. Germline lookup yields CDR1 MNHEY and CDR2 SVGEGT. The DNA for the CDR3 is TGTGCCAGCAGTGCTCCGGGACAGGGGATCGACGAGCAGTACTTC. It yields the protein CASSAPGQGIDEQYF.

A single count supports this clone. V is TRBV18 and J is TRBJ1-5; D might be TRBD1 (5 bases). This CDR3 is 16 amino acids long. The V gene's germline CDR1 is KGHSH and CDR2 LQKENI. The V end was cut by 5 bases, the J end by 7 bases, with 21 bases between. The CDR3 sequence: CASSSGGGGEGQPQHF. The CDR3 DNA reads as TGTGCCAGCTCATCGGGCGGGGGTGGAGAGGGACAGCCCCAGCATTTT.

In its sample, this clone was seen once. This sequence joins TRBV19 and TRBJ2-3, with D perhaps given as TRBD1 or TRBD2 (5 bases each). Germline CDR1 reads LNHDA; CDR2 reads SQIVND (reference sequence). V was shortened by 5 bases and J by 0 bases, with 15 bases between the two germline ends. This CDR3 is 16 amino acids long. The CDR3 bases are TGTGCCAGTAGTGCCCTCCGGGACGGCAGCACAGATACGCAGTATTTT. Its protein product is CASSALRDGSTDTQYF.